This TCR beta chain was retrieved from a study of T cells in Graves' hyperthyroidism and ophthalmopathy. Amplification yielded TCR beta CDR3 regions, with RNA transcripts as the source. RT-PCR in the first round (using the HTBI primer set) targeted the TCR CDR3. TCRdb passed the multiplex PCR reads through MiXCR, listing each CDR3 protein once. The top ten clones hold approximately 30% of a sample with hundreds of thousands of distinct CDR3 sequences, 20% to 25% of them seen once. Study findings and constraints: Expanded thyroid clonotypes (above 0.001) were mostly also found in blood.

In regard to this clonotype: Antigen: not known. The junction departs from germline at one end; a sequencing error may be responsible.

This CDR3 comprises 14 residues. Per the germline V gene, CDR1 is KGHSH and CDR2 is LQKENI. The chain carries TRBV18 and TRBJ2-7; 7 bases align to TRBD1. Sequenced material: blood. This sequence was found in a man aged 30 to 45 with Graves' ophthalmopathy. For the CDR3, the DNA is TGTGCCAGCTCCCCCGAACAGGGGTGGTACGAGCAGCACTTC. Translated: CASSPEQGWYEQHF.